This T cell receptor (beta chain) was sequenced for a study of type 1 and type 2 diabetes patients (dated by TCRdb to the mid-2010s). Context from the whole study: Nine type 1 diabetes patients, a few type 2 diabetes patients and about 6 nondiabetic controls were recruited in China to form the cohort. Throughout the study, CD4 or CD8 MicroBeads on MACS columns were used to positively select CD4+ and CD8+ T cells from PBMCs. The whole study generated 15 million to 20 million paired-end reads. The study profiled TCRbeta repertoires by high-throughput sequencing to compare type 1 diabetes, type 2 diabetes and nondiabetic individuals. Type 2 diabetes patients were used as a disease comparison group for the type 1 diabetes patients. Similar V gene usage was observed when roughly 20-cycle and approximately 25-cycle amplification were compared, suggesting similar primer efficiencies and random PCR bias. Paired-end sequencing of TCRbeta libraries was performed on Illumina HiSeq 2000 or MiSeq instruments. Results the study describes overall, beyond this receptor: High diversity was shown by type 2 diabetes repertoires, and the diversity was significantly greater than that of type 1 diabetes repertoires in both CD4+ and CD8+ T cells. Because only a limited number of T2D and control samples were sequenced, some T1D-only HECs might also appear in more T2D or control samples. Type 2 diabetes patients had few highly-expanded CD4+ clones, median one, accounting for a median approximately 3.9% of reads. The study groups were not matched for age and gender, which could possibly have biased interpretation. Highly correlated V and J gene usage patterns were observed for type 2 diabetes and control samples, with an average of around 0.97 between samples.

This sample was sequenced with an Illumina MiSeq. Genomic DNA from sorted T cell subsets was used as template for TCRbeta CDR3 amplification. The TCRbeta CDR3 region was amplified by multiplex PCR with 30 forward and 13 reverse primers. PCR products were purified with AMPure XP beads, after which indices and adaptors were added in a second approximately 25-cycle PCR. Libraries were gel-purified using the QIAquick Gel Extraction Kit before sequencing. Turning to the authors' computational methods: FLASH was used to merge the paired-end reads, and IgBLAST was used to align the reads to IMGT V, D and J germline references. Reads with less than 70% alignment identity to germline references were removed, leaving roughly 12,000,000 reads across the study. IMGT definitions were followed to assign CDR3 boundaries, reading frame and productivity. Clones at or above 1% of reads were defined as highly-expanded clones, and diversity was measured by normalized Shannon entropy. Unpaired two-tailed t-tests were used to test group differences in Shannon entropy. TCRdb reworked the public reads: Q25 trimming with fastp, MiXCR clone assembly, productive beta chains retained. Rows are unified per CDR3 protein, each entry keeping the most common DNA and genes. None of the V and J calls come from the authors' own analysis; TCRdb made them. Present in this sample are some 250,000 distinct CDR3 sequences, more than 45% of which were seen just once. Roughly 15% of the sample lies in the top ten.

Standard classification criteria for type 1 or type 2 diabetes were met by all diabetic patients, and glucose and C-peptide were assessed by WHO-recommended methods. Donors were excluded if they had other autoimmune diseases or infections within the previous four weeks. A roughly 10-milliliter sample of peripheral blood was drawn from every participant. LymphoPrep density separation was used to isolate PBMCs. This clonotype appeared a few times. Its recognized antigen is unknown. It has no much larger one-base neighbor in the sample; base qualities were not kept. The CDR3 starts with the cysteine, ends with the phenylalanine, and has 16 residues. This entry keeps only the CDR3 DNA: 48 bases, framed from base 1. The germline V gene (reference sequence) provides CDR1 GTSNPN and CDR2 SVGIG. Germline trimming: 2 bases from V, 0 bases from J; junction bases outside gene matches: 7.

The receptor was derived from a man between 18 and 29 years old with type 2 diabetes. The sequence links TRBV30 to TRBJ1-5; TRBD1 aligns with 7 central bases. Sequencing input: peripheral blood mononuclear cells (PBMCs). The nucleotide sequence reads as follows: TGTGCCTGGAGTAAAGGAGGGGGCAATAGCAATCAGCCCCAGCATTTT. Translation gives CAWSKGGGNSNQPQHF. Supplemented by the reference TRBV30 and TRBJ1-5 proteins around the CDR3, the complete variable domain is SQTIHQWPATLVQPVGSPLSLECTVEGTSNPNLYWYRQAAGRGLQLLFYSVGIGQISSEVPQNLSASRPQDRQFILSSKKLLLSDSGFYLCAWSKGGGNSNQPQHFGDGTRLSIL.